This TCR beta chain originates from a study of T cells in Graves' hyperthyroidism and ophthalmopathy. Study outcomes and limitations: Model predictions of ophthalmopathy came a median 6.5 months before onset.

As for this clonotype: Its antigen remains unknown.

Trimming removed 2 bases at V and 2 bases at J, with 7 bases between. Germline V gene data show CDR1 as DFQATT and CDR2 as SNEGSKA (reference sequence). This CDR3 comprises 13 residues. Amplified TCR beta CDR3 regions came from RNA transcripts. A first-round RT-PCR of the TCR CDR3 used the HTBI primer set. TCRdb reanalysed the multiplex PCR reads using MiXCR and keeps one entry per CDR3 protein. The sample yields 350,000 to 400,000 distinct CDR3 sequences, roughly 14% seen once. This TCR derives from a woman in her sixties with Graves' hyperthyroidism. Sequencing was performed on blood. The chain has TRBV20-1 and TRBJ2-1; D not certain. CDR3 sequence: CSARLSTYNEQFF. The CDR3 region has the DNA TGCAGTGCTAGACTCTCAACCTACAATGAGCAGTTCTTC.